Below, one TCR beta chain is given with its context. No antigen is known for it. From germline, CDR1 is PRHDT and CDR2 FYEKMQ (reference sequence). Trimming cost V 7 bases and J 1 base; bases outside gene matches: 7. The CDR3 covers 15 residues. The data derive from a study of yellow fever vaccine responses in identical twins. Study observations and caveats: On the reported evidence, twins' vaccine T cell responses seemed partly convergent and partly personalized.

TCRdb used MiXCR to reprocess the RT-PCR reads, holding one entry per CDR3 protein. The repertoire consists of about 13,000 distinct CDR3 sequences, with roughly four fifths occurring once and the leading ten covering approximately 1.7%. Sequencing was performed on T cells from blood (PBMCs), unsorted or a sorted subset (not recorded which), taken before or after yellow fever vaccination (not recorded which). The receptor was isolated from a woman between 18 and 29 years old who received the yellow fever vaccine. V and J are TRBV13 and TRBJ2-7, with 10 nucleotides matching TRBD2. The chain's CDR3 is CASTSGGTGSYEQYF. Here the CDR3 DNA reads TGTGCCAGCACTAGCGGGGGCACGGGTTCCTACGAGCAGTACTTC. Variable domain in full (rest from reference TRBV13 and TRBJ2-7): AAGVIQSPRHLIKEKRETATLKCYPIPRHDTVYWYQQGPGQDPQFLISFYEKMQSDKGSIPDRFSAQQFSDYHSELNMSSLELGDSALYFCASTSGGTGSYEQYFGPGTRLTVT.